This is a list of T cell receptor beta chains from one sample in a study of shared clonotypes between healthy human individuals. Clones were sequenced by immunoSEQ multiplex PCR, and TCRdb holds only the in-frame ones, with some missing. The profile covers roughly 1 million clones, with around four fifths appearing a single time and 1.4% to 1.5% taken by the ten largest. Input material: memory CD4+ T cells sorted from blood. The receptors shown here come from a man in his late teens or twenties in good health. CDR3s include the opening cysteine and the closing phenylalanine or tryptophan. Fields, in order: CDR3 length, V gene, D gene, J gene, clone size, CDR3 DNA, CDR3 protein. A D gene is named only where the DNA matches it firmly. Rows give clone size only sometimes, using once, few, many, or a class for an expanded clone.

length: 17
V: TRBV15
D: TRBD2
J: TRBJ2-1
size: NA
DNA: TGTGCCACCAGCAGAGGTCTGGGCGGGGGGCCCTACAATGAGCAGTTCTTC
CDR3: CATSRGLGGGPYNEQFF

length: 15
V: TRBV4-3
D: TRBD1
J: TRBJ1-1
size: NA
DNA: TGCGCCAGCAGCCAAGATGTAGGGGGCCCCCGGCAAGCTTTCTTT
CDR3: CASSQDVGGPRQAFF

length: 11
V: TRBV11-2
D: NA
J: TRBJ2-2
size: NA
DNA: TGTGCCAGCAGCCCCGCCGGGGAGCTGTTTTTT
CDR3: CASSPAGELFF

length: 15
V: TRBV27
D: NA
J: TRBJ1-2
size: NA
DNA: TGTGCCAGCACCCCTCGGCAGGGGATGTATGGAGGCTACACCTTC
CDR3: CASTPRQGMYGGYTF

length: 15
V: TRBV5-1
D: TRBD2
J: TRBJ2-1
size: once
DNA: TGCGCCAGCAGCTTGGAGCCTAGCGGAAACAATGAGCAGTTCTTC
CDR3: CASSLEPSGNNEQFF

length: 13
V: TRBV6-5
D: NA
J: TRBJ2-1
size: NA
DNA: TGTGCCAGCAGTTTTGACAGTTACAATGAGCAGTTCTTC
CDR3: CASSFDSYNEQFF

length: 14
V: TRBV6-6
D: NA
J: TRBJ2-7
size: NA
DNA: TGTGCCAGCAGTCCTCAGACTGGTGCCTACGAGCAGTACTTC
CDR3: CASSPQTGAYEQYF

length: 14
V: TRBV6-1
D: NA
J: TRBJ1-2
size: once
DNA: TGTGCCAGCAGTCGGACACTTTCTAACTATGGCTACACCTTC
CDR3: CASSRTLSNYGYTF

length: 12
V: TRBV28
D: TRBD2
J: TRBJ2-7
size: NA
DNA: TGTGCCAGCAGTCTTCGAACTAGCGGGCAGTACTTC
CDR3: CASSLRTSGQYF

length: 16
V: TRBV21-1
D: NA
J: TRBJ2-6
size: NA
DNA: TGTGCCAGCAGCAGGGACAGGGTGAGTGGGGCCAACGTCCTGACTTTC
CDR3: CASSRDRVSGANVLTF

length: 17
V: TRBV5-1
D: NA
J: TRBJ2-2
size: NA
DNA: TGCGCCAGCAGCTTGTTATTTCGGACAGCGAACACCGGGGAGCTGTTTTTT
CDR3: CASSLLFRTANTGELFF

length: 14
V: TRBV6-5
D: TRBD1
J: TRBJ1-1
size: NA
DNA: TGTGCCAGCAGCCAAGGACAGGGTGTTAAGGAAGCTTTCTTT
CDR3: CASSQGQGVKEAFF

length: 17
V: TRBV5-1
D: TRBD2
J: TRBJ2-5
size: NA
DNA: TGCGCCAGCAGCTTGGGTGGACTAGCGGGGGGACAAGAGACCCAGTACTTC
CDR3: CASSLGGLAGGQETQYF

length: 15
V: TRBV27
D: NA
J: TRBJ1-6
size: NA
DNA: TGTGCCAGCAGTACGAGTGGGACGGTTAATTCACCCCTCCACTTT
CDR3: CASSTSGTVNSPLHF

length: 13
V: TRBV11-2
D: NA
J: TRBJ2-3
size: once
DNA: TGTGCCAGCAGCTTAGGACGGCAGAATACGCAGTATTTT
CDR3: CASSLGRQNTQYF

length: 15
V: TRBV7-2
D: NA
J: TRBJ2-4
size: NA
DNA: TGTGCCAGCAGCTTCTCCCAGGGAACCAAAAACATTCAGTACTTC
CDR3: CASSFSQGTKNIQYF

length: 14
V: TRBV2
D: TRBD2
J: TRBJ2-7
size: NA
DNA: TGTGCCAGCAAAGGACTAGCGGGGTCCTACGAGCAGTACTTC
CDR3: CASKGLAGSYEQYF

length: 14
V: TRBV27
D: NA
J: TRBJ2-7
size: NA
DNA: TGTGCCAGCAGCCGGCGGGGTACCTCCTACGAGCAGTACTTC
CDR3: CASSRRGTSYEQYF

length: 15
V: TRBV27
D: TRBD2
J: TRBJ2-1
size: NA
DNA: TGTGCCAGCAGACAACTAGCGGGAGCCTACAATGAGCAGTTCTTC
CDR3: CASRQLAGAYNEQFF

length: 17
V: TRBV21-1
D: NA
J: TRBJ2-6
size: once
DNA: TGTGCCAGCAGTCCGGGCTCCCTTCTGTCTGGGGCCAACGTCCTGACTTTC
CDR3: CASSPGSLLSGANVLTF

length: 16
V: TRBV28
D: NA
J: TRBJ1-2
size: NA
DNA: TGTGCCAGCAGCCCGTGGGGGGACACCTCAACGGGCGGCTACACCTTC
CDR3: CASSPWGDTSTGGYTF

length: 16
V: TRBV5-4
D: TRBD2
J: TRBJ2-5
size: NA
DNA: TGTGCCAGCAGCCCTAATGGACTAGCGGGGGTAGAGACCCAGTACTTC
CDR3: CASSPNGLAGVETQYF